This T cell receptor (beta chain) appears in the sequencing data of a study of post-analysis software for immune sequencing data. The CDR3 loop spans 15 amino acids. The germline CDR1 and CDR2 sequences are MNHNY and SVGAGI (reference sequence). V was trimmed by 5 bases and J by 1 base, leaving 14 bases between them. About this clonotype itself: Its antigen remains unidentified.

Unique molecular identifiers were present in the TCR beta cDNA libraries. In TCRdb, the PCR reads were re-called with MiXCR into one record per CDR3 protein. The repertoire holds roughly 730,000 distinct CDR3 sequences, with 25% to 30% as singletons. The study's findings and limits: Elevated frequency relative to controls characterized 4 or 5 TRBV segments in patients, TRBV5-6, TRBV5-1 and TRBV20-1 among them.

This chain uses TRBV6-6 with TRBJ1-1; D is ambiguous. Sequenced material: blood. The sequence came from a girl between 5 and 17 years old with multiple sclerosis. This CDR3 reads CASSTPDSPNTEAFF. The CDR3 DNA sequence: TGTGCCAGCAGTACCCCCGACTCCCCGAACACTGAAGCTTTCTTT.